This entry features one T cell receptor (beta chain) sequence. Its antigen is still unknown. The V segment lost 6 bases and the J segment 10 bases; nucleotides outside the gene matches: 6. Looked up from germline, CDR1 is LNHDA and CDR2 is SQIVND (reference sequence). The CDR3 spans 11 residues. Data came from immunoSEQ multiplex PCR; TCRdb stores just in-frame clones and leaves some out. The sample holds 10,000 to 12,000 clones, 89% seen once. The record originates from a study of somatic mutations in cytotoxic T cells in rheumatoid arthritis. General study findings and limits: The study found CD8+ clonality increased with age in rheumatoid arthritis patients, not healthy controls. The clonality of CD8+ T cells was not significantly different between rheumatoid arthritis patients and age-matched healthy controls.

V usage is TRBV19 and J usage is TRBJ2-7, with 7 bases lining up with TRBD1. The sequence derives from a woman under 30 with rheumatoid arthritis. Source material: CD4+ T cells sorted from blood. The CDR3 nucleotides read TGTGCCAGTAGCTCCCGGGACAGTCAGTACTTC. Translated: CASSSRDSQYF.